This passage covers 2 T cell receptor beta chains from one sample sequenced in a study of blood T cells in healthy people across ages. It was with a sample-barcoded 5' primer and a J-beta primer mix that a second PCR of roughly 7 to 12 cycles was run. One entry per CDR3 protein results from TCRdb running MiXCR on the 5' RACE reads. The data hold about a million distinct CDR3 sequences, with roughly two fifths observed a single time. The sample comprised blood. The receptors shown here come from a young man in good health.

This clonotype has just a few counts. The chain combines TRBV4-3 with TRBJ1-1; the match to TRBD1 covers 9 bases. The J segment lost 5 bases and the V segment lost 0 bases, leaving 10 bases of the junction unmatched. CDR3 length: 17 amino acids. CDR1 LGHNA and CDR2 YSLEER come from the germline V gene. The CDR3 is CASSQDLTGGATTEAFF. The CDR3 DNA reads as TGCGCCAGCAGCCAAGATTTAACAGGGGGCGCGACGACTGAAGCTTTCTTT.

This clonotype showed up just a few times. The V gene is TRBV5-1, the J gene TRBJ1-1; D is possibly TRBD1 (5 bases). V lost 0 bases and J 2 bases, leaving 14 bases between the germline ends. In germline, CDR1 is SGHRS, CDR2 YFSETQ. The CDR3 is made up of 16 amino acids. The CDR3 spells CASSLGFGAINTEAFF. The CDR3 DNA is TGCGCCAGCAGCTTGGGGTTTGGGGCCATAAACACTGAAGCTTTCTTT.